The TCR beta chain under discussion was sequenced for a study of T cells in Graves' hyperthyroidism and ophthalmopathy (dated by TCRdb to 2018 to 2020). General notes on the study: Peripheral blood was collected at initial diagnosis, before any treatment. Thyroid tissue and blood T-cell repertoires from about 6 Graves' hyperthyroidism patients were also compared in the study. The paper reports TCR Vbeta CDR3 sequencing of 135 peripheral blood samples: 43 ophthalmopathy, over 70 hyperthyroidism and 17 progressor patients. Prospective prediction of ophthalmopathy was tested in an independent validation cohort consisting of some 20 hyperthyroidism patients and some 17 patients who later progressed to ophthalmopathy. After blood sampling, hyperthyroidism patients were treated with methimazole at a starting dose of 30 mg daily, and ophthalmopathy patients were treated with high-dose intravenous methylprednisolone. For training and testing, the 100 or so patients in the discovery cohort were randomly divided in a 7:3 ratio. To identify TCR V-J signatures that set the groups apart, the researchers used a discovery cohort of 100 or so patients, made up of around 42 with Graves' ophthalmopathy and about 55 with stable Graves' hyperthyroidism.

The research as a whole found: Most expanded thyroid clonotypes (frequency above 0.001) were also detected in blood, suggesting blood repertoires may reflect thyroid immune responses. Ophthalmopathy was separated from stable hyperthyroidism by a 13 V-J signature model, with around 90% sensitivity and roughly 84% specificity obtained in cross-validation and 80%/75% obtained in testing. Sample size was not statistically predetermined, and investigators were not blinded to group allocation. During validation, the model predicted progression to ophthalmopathy a median of about 6.5 months ahead of onset, with around 65% sensitivity and 72% to 85% specificity.

Ophthalmopathy patients had moderately to severely active disease, Clinical Activity Score of at least 3, NOSPECS grade of at least 4, and duration under 3 months. The study excluded patients with uncontrolled infections, other autoimmune diseases, pregnancy or lactation. Diagnoses relied on clinical symptoms, serum thyroxine and TRAb, thyroid ultrasound and orbital computed tomography. PBMCs were separated from over 9 ml of fresh peripheral blood using Ficoll-Paque density gradient centrifugation. Trizol reagent was used to extract total RNA, and RNA quality was then checked on an Agilent 2100 Bioanalyzer. Amplification of TCR beta CDR3 regions was carried out from RNA transcripts. For the first round of RT-PCR on the TCR CDR3, the HTBI primer set was used together with the Qiagen OneStep RT-PCR kit. Libraries were constructed in a second round of multiplex PCR, after which size selection and purification were performed. Sequencing of the libraries was done on an Illumina HiSeq2000 using paired-end 100 bp reads. The paper's processing steps were these. SOAPnuke was used to process the raw data, removing reads that contained adapters or uncalled bases, had a mean Phred below 15, or lacked an exact match to the constant primer or identifier. COPE v1.2.5 was used to merge high-quality paired reads, and clonotypes were defined as unique nucleotide sequences. Clonotypes were aligned to IMGT TRBV, TRBD and TRBJ reference segments using MiTCR v1.1. The analysis was restricted to V-J combinations with a frequency above 0.0001, which together covered about 99% of the repertoires. The TCS score was defined as F50 (clonal expansion) divided by E x V (chaos), with BLOSUM62-based TCRdist calculated between CDR3 peptides within each V-J. Welch's t-statistics and random forest reduced roughly 500 V-J features to roughly 13, which were used in a naive Bayes classifier (R e1071). TCRdb passed the public sequencing reads through fastp at Q25 and MiXCR, retaining productive beta sequences. Every entry covers one CDR3 protein and lists the most common genes and DNA from its rows. It is TCRdb's table, rather than the study itself, that gives the V and J calls and clone size. The sample has over 250,000 distinct CDR3 sequences on record, around 20% of them singletons. The ten largest clones represent over 55% of the sample.

CDR1 and CDR2, per the germline V gene (reference sequence), are LGHDT and YNNKEL. From cysteine to phenylalanine, the CDR3 is 14 amino acids long. Here the CDR3 DNA is all that survives: 42 bases in frame from base 1. At the junction V is shortened by 0 bases and J by 4 bases, with 9 bases in between. In this sample, this clonotype turned up many times. The antigen this receptor binds is unknown. Base qualities are not recorded, but no much larger clone differs from it by a single base. The source of this sequence is a man aged 30-40 years with Graves' ophthalmopathy. The chain was built from TRBV3-1 and TRBJ1-1; TRBD1 is a weak D gene call, 5 bases matching. Sequenced sample: blood. The CDR3 in this case is CASSQDSQGTEAFF. At the DNA level, the sequence is TGTGCCAGCAGCCAAGACTCCCAGGGCACTGAAGCTTTCTTT.